The 32 T cell receptor beta chains given below trace back to one sample, sequenced in a study of blood T cell repertoires in COVID-19. Clones were sequenced by immunoSEQ multiplex PCR, and TCRdb holds only the in-frame ones, with some missing. The sample includes around 300,000 clones, around 86% of them seen just once. Source material: peripheral blood. The receptors derive from a middle-aged woman who had recovered from COVID-19.

The chain employs TRBV19 and TRBJ2-7, with D perhaps matching TRBD2 (6 bases). The CDR3 is made up of 14 amino acids. The V gene's germline CDR1 is LNHDA and CDR2 SQIVND (reference sequence). V was clipped by 5 bases and J by 6 bases, with 17 bases between them. CDR3 region: CASSPAGISSEQYF. In nucleotides, the CDR3 is TGTGCCAGTAGTCCAGCGGGCATAAGCTCCGAGCAGTACTTC.

The chain joins TRBV15 to TRBJ2-7; D remains unclear. CDR3 length: 15 amino acids. Germline CDR1 LNHNV, CDR2 YYDKDF (reference sequence). The V gene lost 1 base and the J gene lost 2 bases, with 12 bases spanning the gap. CDR3 protein: CATSRVSAATYEQYF. DNA of the CDR3: TGTGCCACCAGCAGAGTTTCGGCGGCGACCTACGAGCAGTACTTC. The full variable domain, with the rest looked up from reference TRBV15 and TRBJ2-7, is DAMVIQNPRYQVTQFGKPVTLSCSQTLNHNVMYWYQQKSSQAPKLLFHYYDKDFNNEADTPDNFQSRRPNTSFCFLDIRSPGLGDTAMYLCATSRVSAATYEQYFGPGTRLTVT.

V usage is TRBV12-3 or TRBV12-4 and J usage is TRBJ2-7; D may be TRBD2 (5 bases). V lost 8 bases and J 6 bases, leaving 14 bases between the germline ends. The length of the CDR3 is 12 residues. The CDR3 DNA is TGTGCCAGCGGAGGTGGTACTAGCGAGCAGTACTTC. Translation gives CASGGGTSEQYF.

The rearrangement uses TRBV12-3 or TRBV12-4 and TRBJ2-1, with D possibly matching TRBD2 (6 bases). Trimming took off 7 bases at V and 7 bases at J, with 14 bases between the two ends. The length of the CDR3 is 13 residues. CDR3 coding DNA: TGTGCCAGCACTCTGGACCGGGGGAATGAGCAGTTCTTC. Protein: CASTLDRGNEQFF.

The chain employs TRBV21-1 and TRBJ1-4. TRBV21-1 is marked as a pseudogene. This CDR3 comprises 14 residues. CDR3 sequence: CASPGPAANEKLFF. The CDR3 region has the DNA TGTGCCAGCCCCGGCCCGGCGGCTAATGAAAAACTGTTTTTT.

The chain employs TRBV30 and TRBJ1-6; TRBD1 agrees at 8 bases. Germline V gene lookup returns CDR1 GTSNPN and CDR2 SVGIG (reference sequence). The V and J ends lost 0 bases and 10 bases, in that order; junction bases with no gene match: 11. The CDR3 is 16 amino acids. For the CDR3, the DNA is TGTGCCTGGAGTGTACTCTACGGGACAGGTCGGTCACCCCTCCACTTT. Translated, it gives CAWSVLYGTGRSPLHF.

The rearrangement uses TRBV6-5 and TRBJ2-7; 8 positions agree with TRBD2. Losses at the gene ends were 5 bases for V and 9 bases for J; bases not matched to a gene: 6. The CDR3 consists of 12 residues. Germline CDR1 and CDR2: MNHEY and SVGAGI. CDR3 residues: CASSNERGRQYF. In DNA, the CDR3 is TGTGCCAGCAGTAACGAGCGGGGGAGGCAGTACTTC.

CDR3 sequence: CASSQGGGNTEAFF. The CDR3 DNA reads as TGTGCCAGCAGCCAAGGAGGGGGTAACACTGAAGCTTTCTTT. V gene TRBV14 combines with J gene TRBJ1-1, with D tentatively TRBD1 (6 bases). The CDR3 is 14 amino acids. Germline lookup yields CDR1 SGHDN and CDR2 FVKESK. V lost 1 base and J 2 bases, leaving 8 bases between the germline ends.

The chain links TRBV25-1 to TRBJ2-1, with 11 nucleotides matching TRBD2. The V and J ends lost 1 base and 7 bases, in that order; junction bases with no gene match: 6. Germline CDR1 is MGHDK and CDR2 is SYGVNS. The CDR3 contains 16 residues. CDR3: CASSESLAGGLNEQFF. CDR3 nucleotide sequence: TGTGCCAGCAGTGAATCCCTAGCGGGGGGATTAAATGAGCAGTTCTTC.

This rearrangement joins TRBV5-1 to TRBJ2-1; the match to TRBD2 covers 8 bases. CDR1 is SGHRS, CDR2 YFSETQ, per germline. The CDR3 has 14 residues. Trimming removed 6 bases from V and 2 bases from J; junction bases left unmatched: 4. The DNA for the CDR3 is TGCGCCAGCAACCTCGGGGGGGCCTACAATGAGCAGTTCTTC. Translation gives CASNLGGAYNEQFF.

The V and J genes are TRBV7-6 and TRBJ2-7; 8 bases align to TRBD1. The CDR3 extends over 12 amino acids. Germline CDR1 and CDR2: SGHVS and FNYEAQ. The V gene end was trimmed by 5 bases and the J gene end by 8 bases; junction bases not matched to a gene: 5. The CDR3 reads CASSPRQGQQYF. In DNA form, the CDR3 reads TGTGCCAGCAGCCCCCGACAGGGGCAGCAGTACTTC.

J is TRBJ2-7 and V is TRBV27; D perhaps matches TRBD1 (6 bases). The V gene's germline CDR1 is MNHEY and CDR2 SMNVEV (reference sequence). CDR3 length equals 13 residues. V was pared by 6 bases and J by 3 bases, with 12 bases between. CDR3 DNA: TGTGCCAGCAGCGGACAGCCTTACTACGAGCAGTACTTC. This codes for CASSGQPYYEQYF.

This clone was seen ten or more times. This chain links TRBV30 with TRBJ2-3; D perhaps matches TRBD2 (6 bases). This CDR3 region has 15 residues. The V end lost 5 bases, the J end lost 6 bases, and 21 bases lay between the germline ends. CDR1 and CDR2 from the germline V gene are GTSNPN and SVGIG (reference sequence). Written as DNA, the CDR3 is TGTGCCTGGTCATTAGCGGAAAACTCTGGGGATACGCAGTATTTT. Amino acids: CAWSLAENSGDTQYF. Using reference TRBV30 and TRBJ2-3 for the parts outside the CDR3, the full variable domain is SQTIHQWPATLVQPVGSPLSLECTVEGTSNPNLYWYRQAAGRGLQLLFYSVGIGQISSEVPQNLSASRPQDRQFILSSKKLLLSDSGFYLCAWSLAENSGDTQYFGPGTRLTVL.

The chain joins TRBV30 to TRBJ1-2; D is unresolved. V was pared by 0 bases and J by 4 bases, with 12 bases between. This CDR3 spans 14 amino acids. Germline loops: CDR1 GTSNPN, CDR2 SVGIG (reference sequence). CDR3 residues: CAWSVLGLPYGYTF. DNA of the CDR3: TGTGCCTGGAGTGTACTTGGACTACCCTATGGCTACACCTTC.

J is TRBJ2-3 and V is TRBV9; TRBD2 matches 10 bases. This CDR3 comprises 17 residues. The V gene end was trimmed by 4 bases and the J gene end by 6 bases; junction bases not matched to a gene: 14. Germline loops: CDR1 SGDLS, CDR2 YYNGEE. The DNA of the CDR3 is TGTGCCAGCAGCCCCAGACCGGGACTAGCGTTAGTTGATACGCAGTATTTT. Translation: CASSPRPGLALVDTQYF.

The rearrangement uses TRBV27 and TRBJ1-2, with TRBD1 identical over 7 bases. The CDR3 loop spans 14 amino acids. The germline CDR1 and CDR2 sequences are MNHEY and SMNVEV (reference sequence). V shed 5 bases and J 2 bases; nucleotides not matched to a gene: 5. The CDR3 DNA is TGTGCCAGCAGTCCCCTACAGGGGAACTATGGCTACACCTTC. It specifies CASSPLQGNYGYTF.

This chain uses TRBV5-5 with TRBJ1-1; tentative D call: TRBD1 (6 bases). Per the germline V gene, CDR1 is SGHKS and CDR2 is YYEKEE (reference sequence). V lost 0 bases, J lost 1 base, and 7 bases lay in between. The length of the CDR3 is 14 residues. CDR3 coding DNA: TGTGCCAGCAGCTTGGTACAGGGGAACACTGAAGCTTTCTTT. This encodes CASSLVQGNTEAFF.

The table lists this clone with a count of one. This rearrangement joins TRBV5-1 to TRBJ2-3; 10 positions match TRBD2. The CDR3 is 17 residues long. Per the germline V gene, CDR1 is SGHRS and CDR2 is YFSETQ. Germline trimming cut 0 bases from V and 2 bases from J; bases unmatched to any gene: 6. The CDR3 here is CASSLAQLAGNTDTQYF. Here the CDR3 DNA reads TGCGCCAGCAGCTTGGCCCAACTAGCGGGAAACACAGATACGCAGTATTTT.

The rearrangement joins TRBV6-5 to TRBJ2-6; D remains unclear. Germline V gene lookup returns CDR1 MNHEY and CDR2 SVGAGI. This CDR3 has 13 amino acids. V gave up 10 bases and J gave up 3 bases, with 10 bases separating them. This CDR3 reads CATQAVGANVLTF. The CDR3 nucleotides read TGTGCCACCCAGGCTGTTGGGGCCAACGTCCTGACTTTC.

The V gene is TRBV29-1, the J gene TRBJ2-5; a weak D match, TRBD1 (6 bases). This CDR3 has 13 amino acids. Trimming shortened V by 3 bases and J by 9 bases, and 17 bases separated the two germline ends. CDR1 SQVTM and CDR2 ANQGSEA come from the germline V gene. The chain's CDR3 is CSVDPQGPGAQYF. DNA of the CDR3: TGCAGCGTTGACCCACAGGGACCTGGCGCCCAGTACTTC.

This clone occurred a few times. V is TRBV2 and J is TRBJ1-4; D is possibly TRBD1 (5 bases). V was pared by 3 bases and J by 8 bases, with 16 bases between. The CDR3 loop spans 15 amino acids. Germline V gene lookup returns CDR1 SNHLY and CDR2 FYNNEI. CDR3 DNA: TGTGCCAGCAGTGACCCGGGACTGAGAGACGAAAAACTGTTTTTT. As protein: CASSDPGLRDEKLFF.

The J gene is TRBJ1-3, the V gene TRBV10-3; a possible D gene is TRBD1 (6 bases). Germline V CDR1 and CDR2: ENHRY, SYGVKD. V was clipped by 7 bases and J by 6 bases, with 22 bases between them. This CDR3 is built from 16 residues. CDR3 amino acids: CAITPLPTGEANTIYF. CDR3 bases: TGTGCCATCACTCCCCTACCGACAGGAGAGGCAAACACCATATATTTT.

This clone occurred once. Other nucleotide sequences from this sample produce the same CDR3. The rearrangement joins TRBV5-1 to TRBJ1-2; no clear D. Per the germline V gene, CDR1 is SGHRS and CDR2 is YFSETQ. The ends were cut back, 0 bases at V and 4 bases at J, with 4 bases in the middle. The length of the CDR3 is 12 residues. In DNA, the CDR3 is TGCGCCAGCAGCTTGGATAGCTATGGCTACACCTTC. Amino acid sequence: CASSLDSYGYTF.

This chain links TRBV21-1 with TRBJ2-1; TRBD1 reflects the table's D call only, with no check against the DNA. TRBV21-1 is assigned pseudogene status. This CDR3 is built from 18 residues. The CDR3, as DNA: TGTGCCAGCCGCCGGAAAGGGGCTCCCCTACTTAACTACAATGAGCAGTTCTTC. This encodes CASRRKGAPLLNYNEQFF.

This clone was observed a few times. This chain joins TRBV10-3 and TRBJ2-7, with 7 bases fitting TRBD1. Losses at the gene ends were 10 bases for V and 6 bases for J; bases not matched to a gene: 9. The length of the CDR3 is 12 residues. Germline V gene data show CDR1 as ENHRY and CDR2 as SYGVKD. The CDR3, as DNA: TGTGCCACCCGACAGGGCATCAGCGAGCAGTACTTC. Its translation: CATRQGISEQYF.

V usage is TRBV6-5 and J usage is TRBJ2-2; TRBD2 aligns across 9 bases. From germline, CDR1 is MNHEY and CDR2 SVGAGI. Unmatched junction bases numbered 5, after V lost 7 bases and J lost 2 bases. CDR3 length equals 15 residues. In DNA, the CDR3 is TGTGCCAGCACGCAGGGACTAGCCAACACCGGGGAGCTGTTTTTT. Translation: CASTQGLANTGELFF.

V usage is TRBV4-1 and J usage is TRBJ2-7; TRBD2 matches 9 bases. The V gene end was trimmed by 0 bases and the J gene end by 2 bases; junction bases not matched to a gene: 5. This CDR3 is built from 16 residues. Germline V gives CDR1 MGHRA, CDR2 YSYEKL. The CDR3 region has the DNA TGCGCCAGCAGCCAAGATCGGCCTAGCGGGGCCTACGAGCAGTACTTC. It codes for CASSQDRPSGAYEQYF.

The chain combines TRBV7-3 with TRBJ2-7, with D tentatively TRBD2 (7 bases). The ends were cut back, 0 bases at V and 5 bases at J, with 14 bases in the middle. The CDR3 sequence is 15 residues long. Germline CDR1 and CDR2: SGHTA and FQGTGA. This CDR3 is CASSLTGGGMNEQYF. CDR3 nucleotides: TGTGCCAGCAGCTTAACGGGCGGGGGCATGAACGAGCAGTACTTC.

The rearrangement uses TRBV19 and TRBJ2-7, with no clear D. Trimming pared 3 bases from V and 2 bases from J, leaving 14 bases between. The CDR3 is 15 amino acids. Germline V gene lookup returns CDR1 LNHDA and CDR2 SQIVND (reference sequence). The CDR3 reads CASSIGANPPYEQYF. For the CDR3, the DNA is TGTGCCAGTAGTATCGGAGCGAATCCCCCCTACGAGCAGTACTTC.

This clone was detected only once. The gene calls are TRBV7-2 and TRBJ2-1; TRBD2 aligns across 9 bases. Trimming cost V 2 bases and J 7 bases; bases outside gene matches: 3. The length of the CDR3 is 14 residues. Germline V CDR1 and CDR2: SGHTA, FQGNSA. CDR3 nucleotides: TGTGCCAGCAGCTTACAAGCGGGAGGTAATGAGCAGTTCTTC. This translates into CASSLQAGGNEQFF. Complete variable domain (other parts from reference TRBV7-2 and TRBJ2-1): GAGVSQSPSNKVTEKGKDVELRCDPISGHTALYWYRQSLGQGLEFLIYFQGNSAPDKSGLPSDRFSAERTGGSVSTLTIQRTQQEDSAVYLCASSLQAGGNEQFFGPGTRLTVL.

The chain carries TRBV30 and TRBJ2-7; 8 positions match TRBD1. Trimming at V came to 3 bases and at J to 5 bases, leaving 3 bases not matched to a gene. Germline-derived CDR1 and CDR2 are GTSNPN and SVGIG (reference sequence). The CDR3 length is 12 residues. CDR3 region: CAWSLTGDEQYF. In DNA form, the CDR3 reads TGTGCCTGGAGCCTGACAGGGGACGAGCAGTACTTC.

The rearrangement joins TRBV3-1 (or the pseudogene TRBV3-2) to TRBJ2-7; tentative D call: TRBD1 (6 bases). The CDR3 length is 15 residues. Per the germline V gene, CDR1 is LGHDT and CDR2 is YNNKEL (reference sequence). V was pared by 5 bases and J by 0 bases, with 14 bases between. Here the CDR3 reads CASSGSGASSYEQYF. The CDR3 DNA reads TGTGCCAGCAGCGGATCAGGGGCGAGCTCCTACGAGCAGTACTTC.